The clone carrying this TCR beta chain has only one observation. The antigen remains undetermined. This entry comes from a study of shared clonotypes between healthy human individuals. Overall study context: There were three CD4 naive, three CD4 memory, two CD8 naive and one CD8 memory plates per donor.

Terminally differentiated effector memory CD45RA+ cells were excluded from the naive CD8 cells, which were CD45RO-negative and positively selected for CCR7. The method was immunoSEQ multiplex PCR; TCRdb's version includes in-frame clones alone and lacks a portion of them. Seen here are hundreds of thousands of clones, under 95% observed once, and the top ten hold nearly 25%. Points from the study as a whole: Estimated clonotype richness was generally higher in naive than memory subsets. Depth of sequencing was expected to influence donor clonotype sharing. It was the non-shared clonotypes that had lower generation probabilities than clonotypes shared by all four donors.

Trimming removed 4 bases from V and 2 bases from J, with 8 bases in between. Germline lookup yields CDR1 MGHRA and CDR2 YSYEKL. This CDR3 is built from 13 residues. The rearrangement links TRBV4-1 to TRBJ2-5; D is possibly TRBD1 or TRBD2 (5 bases each). This receptor was identified in a man aged 25 to 45 in good health. The sequenced material came from naive CD8+ T cells sorted from blood. The CDR3 protein is CASSRGPQETQYF. Written as DNA, the CDR3 is TGCGCCAGCAGCCGGGGACCTCAAGAGACCCAGTACTTC.